A selection of T cell receptor beta chains follows, all from one sample in a study of blood T cell repertoires in COVID-19. Here immunoSEQ multiplex PCR was the method, and the copy in TCRdb shows in-frame clones only, minus some. This table holds 200,000 to 250,000 clones, around 83% found once. The sequencing sample was made of peripheral blood. The receptors were gathered from a man aged 45-65 years with active or convalescent COVID-19. CDR3s include the opening cysteine and the closing phenylalanine or tryptophan. A D gene is named only where the DNA matches it firmly. Size is stated for part of the rows, as once, few or many counts, or as a class when the clone is expanded.

V: TRBV19; J: TRBJ1-1; size: -; D: TRBD1; DNA: TGTGCCAGTAGTCTCGACAGGGGCTCTGAAGCTTTCTTT; CDR3: CASSLDRGSEAFF
V: TRBV5-1; J: TRBJ1-1; size: -; D: -; DNA: TGCGCCAGCAGCTTGGCACGGGAGGGGATCACTGAAGCTTTCTTT; CDR3: CASSLAREGITEAFF
V: TRBV3-1/TRBV3-2; J: TRBJ2-7; size: -; D: -; DNA: TGTGCCAGCAGCCAAGGATTTGCGTACGAGCAGTACTTC; CDR3: CASSQGFAYEQYF
V: TRBV5-1; J: TRBJ1-3; size: -; D: -; DNA: TGCGCCAGCAGGGCGGGAATCTCTGGAAACACCATATATTTT; CDR3: CASRAGISGNTIYF
V: TRBV7-9; J: TRBJ2-2; size: -; D: TRBD2; DNA: TGTGCCAGCAGCCACGGATGGGCTAGCGGGGGGAAGGAGCTGTTTTTT; CDR3: CASSHGWASGGKELFF
V: TRBV12-5; J: TRBJ2-7; size: -; D: TRBD2; DNA: TGTGCTAGTGGTTTGGACGGGGGGTACGAGCAGTACTTC; CDR3: CASGLDGGYEQYF
V: TRBV3-1/TRBV3-2; J: TRBJ2-7; size: -; D: TRBD2; DNA: TGTGCCAGCAGCCCTTTACGGACTAGCGGGAATGGCGAGCAGTACTTC; CDR3: CASSPLRTSGNGEQYF
V: TRBV19; J: TRBJ2-1; size: -; D: TRBD2; DNA: TGTGCCAGTAGTATAGTGACGGCTAGCGGGAGATACAATGAGCAGTTCTTC; CDR3: CASSIVTASGRYNEQFF
V: TRBV7-9; J: TRBJ1-1; size: -; D: -; DNA: TGTGCCAGCAGCTTAGACCCGGACAGCCGGCAGGCTTTCTTT; CDR3: CASSLDPDSRQAFF
V: TRBV5-1; J: TRBJ2-4; size: -; D: -; DNA: TGCGCCAGCAGCTTGGCCGGGGGACGAGCCAAAAACATTCAGTACTTC; CDR3: CASSLAGGRAKNIQYF
V: TRBV5-4; J: TRBJ1-4; size: -; D: -; DNA: TGTGCCAGCAGCCGCGGGAGGGATGAAAAACTGTTTTTT; CDR3: CASSRGRDEKLFF
V: TRBV25-1; J: TRBJ1-3; size: -; D: -; DNA: TGTGCCAGCAGTGAAATGCGTGGCTCTGGAAACACCATATATTTT; CDR3: CASSEMRGSGNTIYF
V: TRBV12-3/TRBV12-4; J: TRBJ1-1; size: -; D: -; DNA: TGTGCCAGCAGTTTGCGGGGTGCAGCTTTCTTT; CDR3: CASSLRGAAFF
V: TRBV24-1; J: TRBJ2-1; size: -; D: TRBD1; DNA: TGTGCCACCAGTGACGGACAGGGGGCAAAGAATGAGCAGTTCTTC; CDR3: CATSDGQGAKNEQFF
V: TRBV4-3; J: TRBJ1-5; size: -; D: -; DNA: TGCGCCAGCAGCCAAGATCGGGATAGGCAGCCCCAGCATTTT; CDR3: CASSQDRDRQPQHF
V: TRBV6-4; J: TRBJ1-1; size: -; D: -; DNA: TGTGCCAGCAGTGAAACAGTGAACACTGAAGCTTTCTTT; CDR3: CASSETVNTEAFF
V: TRBV4-1; J: TRBJ2-7; size: -; D: -; DNA: TGCGCCAGCAGCCAAGGACTAATGAACTCCTACGAGCAGTACTTC; CDR3: CASSQGLMNSYEQYF
V: TRBV6-5; J: TRBJ2-5; size: -; D: -; DNA: TGTGCCAGCAAGGAAGGGGCAGGGTTTTTAGAGACCCAGTACTTC; CDR3: CASKEGAGFLETQYF
V: TRBV10-3; J: TRBJ1-2; size: -; D: -; DNA: TGTGCCATCAGTGAAGGCGGGAACTATGGCTACACCTTC; CDR3: CAISEGGNYGYTF
V: TRBV4-3; J: TRBJ1-2; size: -; D: TRBD1; DNA: TGCGCCAGCAGCCAAGATATGGGGACAGGGGGCTACACCTTC; CDR3: CASSQDMGTGGYTF
V: TRBV5-1; J: TRBJ1-2; size: few; D: TRBD1; DNA: TGCGCCAGCAGCTTGTTGTCGACAGGGGGGCGGCATGGCTACACCTTC; CDR3: CASSLLSTGGRHGYTF
V: TRBV28; J: TRBJ2-7; size: -; D: TRBD2; DNA: TGTGCCAGCAGTCCCCCCTCGGGAGGCCCCTACGAGCAGTACTTC; CDR3: CASSPPSGGPYEQYF
V: TRBV27; J: TRBJ2-5; size: -; D: TRBD2; DNA: TGTGCCACCAGGACTAGCGGGAGAGAGACCCAGTACTTC; CDR3: CATRTSGRETQYF
V: TRBV7-2; J: TRBJ2-3; size: -; D: -; DNA: TGTGCCAGCACTCGCACAGATACGCAGTATTTT; CDR3: CASTRTDTQYF
V: TRBV5-1; J: TRBJ2-7; size: -; D: TRBD1; DNA: TGCGCCAGCAGCTTGGGCGTAGGGGGCCTCTCCGAGCAGTACTTC; CDR3: CASSLGVGGLSEQYF
V: TRBV7-9; J: TRBJ1-2; size: -; D: -; DNA: TGTGCCAGCAGCTTAAAGGGAGGGCAGCGAGACTATGGCTACACCTTC; CDR3: CASSLKGGQRDYGYTF
V: TRBV6-1; J: TRBJ1-1; size: -; D: -; DNA: TGTGCCAGCAGTGACGGGTTCGACACTGAAGCTTTCTTT; CDR3: CASSDGFDTEAFF
V: TRBV28; J: TRBJ2-7; size: -; D: -; DNA: TGTGCCAGCGACGACGGGTACTACGAGCAGTACTTC; CDR3: CASDDGYYEQYF
V: TRBV19; J: TRBJ1-5; size: few; D: TRBD1; DNA: TGTGCCAGTACCCGACAGGGGACCCCTAATCAGCCCCAGCATTTT; CDR3: CASTRQGTPNQPQHF
V: TRBV2; J: TRBJ1-2; size: -; D: TRBD1; DNA: TGTGCCAGCACCCCCCGGGACAGCTCATCTTATGGCTACACCTTC; CDR3: CASTPRDSSSYGYTF
V: TRBV7-9; J: TRBJ2-7; size: few; D: TRBD2; DNA: TGTGCCAGCAGTCTAGCGGGTGGCTACGAGCAGTACTTC; CDR3: CASSLAGGYEQYF
V: TRBV18; J: TRBJ1-5; size: -; D: -; DNA: TGTGCCAGCTCACCCCGAGAGAATAGCAATCAGCCCCAGCATTTT; CDR3: CASSPRENSNQPQHF